The 27 T cell receptor beta chains below all came from one sample that was sequenced in a study of shared clonotypes between healthy human individuals. TCRdb keeps only in-frame clones here, not all; method: immunoSEQ multiplex PCR. The sample contains about 1.1 million clones, approximately 80% of which appear only once. Sequenced input: memory CD4+ T cells from PBMCs. Indicated subset: CD45RA-negative fraction. All receptors come from a man aged 18 to 29 in good health. Some clones in this sample may be carry-over from other donors' samples.

The chain combines TRBV27 with TRBJ1-2; 8 bases line up with TRBD1. The V and J ends lost 2 bases and 4 bases, in that order; junction bases with no gene match: 9. Germline V lookup: CDR1 MNHEY, CDR2 SMNVEV (reference sequence). This CDR3 contains 16 residues. Here the CDR3 reads CASSLLRDRRLYGYTF. Written as DNA, the CDR3 is TGTGCCAGCAGTTTACTCCGGGACAGGCGGCTCTATGGCTACACCTTC.

The rearrangement links TRBV4-3 to TRBJ2-5, with TRBD2 as a possible D gene (6 bases). Trimming left V 4 bases short and J 4 bases short, with 13 bases between. CDR1 is LGHNA and CDR2 is YSLEER in the germline V gene. The CDR3 has 14 amino acids. The chain's CDR3 is CASSPRGTGETQYF. The CDR3 DNA is TGCGCCAGCAGCCCCCGGGGGACGGGAGAGACCCAGTACTTC.

V gene TRBV7-2 combines with J gene TRBJ1-2, with 7 bases that match TRBD1. V lost 5 bases, J lost 0 bases, and 3 bases stayed unmatched. CDR3 size: 14 residues. Germline CDR1 SGHTA, CDR2 FQGNSA. In DNA, the CDR3 is TGTGCCAGCAGCATCGGACAGGCTAACTATGGCTACACCTTC. It is translated as CASSIGQANYGYTF.

The CDR3 is CASSLLNGVDVNTEAFF. CDR3 sequence (DNA): TGTGCCAGCAGTTTACTAAACGGGGTAGATGTGAACACTGAAGCTTTCTTT. This chain joins TRBV28 and TRBJ1-1; D gene unclear. Germline CDR1 is MDHEN and CDR2 is SYDVKM. Trimming cost V 2 bases and J 0 bases, with 16 bases left between them. The CDR3 loop spans 17 amino acids. The complete variable domain, with remaining parts taken from reference TRBV28 and TRBJ1-1, reads DVKVTQSSRYLVKRTGEKVFLECVQDMDHENMFWYRQDPGLGLRLIYFSYDVKMKEKGDIPEGYSVSREKKERFSLILESASTNQTSMYLCASSLLNGVDVNTEAFFGQGTRLTVV.

In this sample, this clone turned up a few times. This rearrangement joins TRBV19 to TRBJ1-5; D ambiguous. V was pared by 7 bases and J by 4 bases, with 17 bases between. CDR3 size: 15 residues. The germline gives CDR1 LNHDA, CDR2 SQIVND (reference sequence). This CDR3 reads CASKGMRPRNQPQHF. DNA for the CDR3: TGTGCCAGTAAGGGTATGCGACCCCGGAATCAGCCCCAGCATTTT.

At least ten counts were recorded for this clone. The chain has TRBV15 and TRBJ2-6; D possibly corresponds to TRBD1 (6 bases). V gave up 0 bases and J gave up 1 base, with 10 bases separating them. The CDR3 has 17 residues. CDR1 LNHNV and CDR2 YYDKDF come from the germline V gene (reference sequence). The CDR3 region has the DNA TGTGCCACCAGCAGAGAAGGGCAGGGGTCTGGGGCCAACGTCCTGACTTTC. This sequence encodes CATSREGQGSGANVLTF.

This chain connects TRBV5-6 to TRBJ2-1; 9 bases are shared with TRBD1. This CDR3 region has 16 residues. Losses at the gene ends were 4 bases for V and 1 base for J; bases not matched to a gene: 6. The V gene's germline CDR1 is SGHDT and CDR2 YYEEEE. In DNA, the CDR3 is TGTGCCAGCAGCGAGGACAGGGGACAATCCTACAATGAGCAGTTCTTC. Protein product: CASSEDRGQSYNEQFF.

This chain joins TRBV18 and TRBJ1-3, with TRBD1 identical over 10 bases. CDR1 is KGHSH and CDR2 is LQKENI in the germline V gene. The CDR3 consists of 17 residues. The V segment lost 0 bases and the J segment 3 bases; nucleotides outside the gene matches: 5. The CDR3, as DNA: TGTGCCAGCTCACCACCGGACAGGGGGACCGTTGGAAACACCATATATTTT. Translated, it gives CASSPPDRGTVGNTIYF.

The gene calls are TRBV6-5 and TRBJ1-5, with TRBD1 identical over 11 bases. This CDR3 spans 15 amino acids. Looked up from germline, CDR1 is MNHEY and CDR2 is SVGAGI. Trimming removed 6 bases from V and 5 bases from J; junction bases left unmatched: 6. CDR3 nucleotides: TGTGCCAGCAGCAGTGGACAGGGGGCATATCAGCCCCAGCATTTT. This translates into CASSSGQGAYQPQHF.

The CDR3 region has the DNA TGTGCCATCAGTGAGTACTCCGGGACTAGCGGGATAAATGAGCAGTTCTTC. It yields the protein CAISEYSGTSGINEQFF. This sequence joins TRBV10-3 and TRBJ2-1; 13 nucleotides line up with TRBD2. The trim removed 1 base at V and 7 bases at J, leaving 7 bases unmatched. Per the germline V gene, CDR1 is ENHRY and CDR2 is SYGVKD. The CDR3 loop spans 17 amino acids.

The CDR3 is CASSPQGGLYEQYF. The CDR3 nucleotides are TGTGCCAGCAGCCCTCAGGGGGGCCTCTACGAGCAGTACTTC. The chain uses TRBV7-8 and TRBJ2-7, with a possible D match to TRBD1 (7 bases). Germline CDR1 is SGHVS and CDR2 is FQNEAQ. The CDR3 is made up of 14 amino acids. The V gene lost 5 bases and the J gene lost 3 bases, with 14 bases spanning the gap.

In this sample, this clone turned up once. CDR3 loop: CAWSGGHSATSYGYTF. CDR3 nucleotides: TGTGCCTGGAGTGGAGGTCACTCGGCGACCTCCTATGGCTACACCTTC. The rearrangement uses TRBV30 and TRBJ1-2; no clear D gene. V lost 1 base to trimming and J lost 4 bases, with 19 bases between them. Germline V gene sequence: CDR1 GTSNPN, CDR2 SVGIG (reference sequence). The CDR3 consists of 16 residues.

This chain links TRBV28 with TRBJ1-4; the D is unclear. Germline CDR1 reads MDHEN; CDR2 reads SYDVKM. The CDR3 spans 15 residues. V was clipped by 6 bases and J by 4 bases, with 15 bases between them. The CDR3: CASSRYRGLNEKLFF. The CDR3 region has the DNA TGTGCCAGCAGCCGATACAGAGGCCTTAATGAAAAACTGTTTTTT.

This clone was observed a few times. The chain's CDR3 is CASVRAPTTGEKLFF. The DNA for the CDR3 is TGCGCCAGCGTCCGGGCCCCGACGACGGGGGAAAAACTGTTTTTT. The V gene is TRBV4-1, the J gene TRBJ1-4, with D unresolved. CDR1 is MGHRA, CDR2 YSYEKL, per germline. Trimming shortened V by 8 bases and J by 8 bases, and 21 bases separated the two germline ends. The CDR3 consists of 15 residues.

As to this clone: This may be a read error: a much more frequent sequence differs by one nucleotide. In nucleotides, the CDR3 is TGCGCCAGCAGCTTGGGGGGAGCGAACACCGGGGAGCTGTTTTTT. Translation gives CASSLGGANTGELFF. The chain is built from TRBV5-1 and TRBJ2-2; a possible D gene is TRBD2 (5 bases). With 0 bases removed from V and 0 bases from J, the gap between germline ends came to 6 bases. Germline lookup yields CDR1 SGHRS and CDR2 YFSETQ. The CDR3 covers 15 residues.

This clone was picked up one time. The rearrangement uses TRBV14 and TRBJ2-6; no definite D call. The CDR3 is made up of 17 amino acids. CDR1 is SGHDN and CDR2 is FVKESK in the germline V gene. Trimming cost V 4 bases and J 0 bases, with 13 bases left between them. CDR3 sequence: CASSPWTESSGANVLTF. The DNA for the CDR3 is TGTGCCAGCAGCCCCTGGACGGAGAGCTCTGGGGCCAACGTCCTGACTTTC.

The chain has TRBV6-5 and TRBJ1-3; no clear D. Germline V gene lookup returns CDR1 MNHEY and CDR2 SVGAGI. The CDR3 totals 16 residues. Trimming removed 1 base from V and 0 bases from J, with 10 bases in between. The chain's CDR3 is CASSYFDISSGNTIYF. The CDR3 region has the DNA TGTGCCAGCAGTTACTTTGACATCAGCTCTGGAAACACCATATATTTT.

This clone was observed a single time. This chain joins TRBV5-1 and TRBJ2-1; TRBD2 aligns across 9 bases. This CDR3 spans 15 amino acids. Germline V gene lookup returns CDR1 SGHRS and CDR2 YFSETQ. The junction had 8 bases not matched to a gene; V was cut back by 7 bases and J by 3 bases. The CDR3 DNA reads TGCGCCAGCCGGGCTAGCGGGATCGACTACAATGAGCAGTTCTTC. It yields the protein CASRASGIDYNEQFF.

The gene calls are TRBV6-1 and TRBJ1-2, with 8 bases fitting TRBD1. V lost 4 bases, J lost 3 bases, and 7 bases stayed unmatched. Germline V gives CDR1 MNHNS, CDR2 SASEGT. This CDR3 contains 15 residues. CDR3 protein: CASSARTGGDYGYTF. The CDR3 nucleotides read TGTGCCAGCAGTGCCCGCACAGGGGGGGACTATGGCTACACCTTC.

This chain links TRBV28 with TRBJ2-1; D may match TRBD1 or TRBD2 (5 bases each). The germline gives CDR1 MDHEN, CDR2 SYDVKM. Trimming took 3 bases from V and 2 from J, leaving 11 bases between them. The CDR3 loop spans 15 amino acids. The CDR3 region has the DNA TGTGCCAGCAGTTTCCCAGGGAGCACCTACAATGAGCAGTTCTTC. Translating it yields CASSFPGSTYNEQFF.

The chain has TRBV5-1 and TRBJ2-7; D is perhaps TRBD1 or TRBD2 (5 bases each). This CDR3 spans 12 amino acids. Trimming cost V 7 bases and J 6 bases, with 14 bases left between them. In germline, CDR1 is SGHRS, CDR2 YFSETQ. This chain's CDR3 is CASRYAGGEQYF. The CDR3 DNA sequence: TGCGCCAGCCGCTACGCTGGGGGCGAGCAGTACTTC.

The chain has TRBV5-1 and TRBJ2-1, with 8 bases lining up with TRBD2. CDR3 length: 15 amino acids. CDR1 is SGHRS and CDR2 is YFSETQ in the germline V gene. Trimming at V came to 3 bases and at J to 6 bases, leaving 8 bases not matched to a gene. DNA of the CDR3: TGCGCCAGCAGCTCACTAGCGGTAAAGGGCAATGAGCAGTTCTTC. It codes for CASSSLAVKGNEQFF.

This clone was observed a handful of times. Distinct nucleotide sequences in the sample also encode this CDR3. This rearrangement joins TRBV5-1 to TRBJ1-2; 7 bases are a match to TRBD1. With 0 bases clipped from V and 1 base from J, the junction kept 0 bases outside the gene matches. The V gene's germline CDR1 is SGHRS and CDR2 YFSETQ. The CDR3 has 14 residues. DNA for the CDR3: TGCGCCAGCAGCTTGGGACAGGGTAACTATGGCTACACCTTC. Its protein is CASSLGQGNYGYTF.

The chain recombines TRBV15 with TRBJ1-2; TRBD1 might be the D (5 bases). In germline, CDR1 is LNHNV, CDR2 YYDKDF (reference sequence). With 5 bases removed from V and 0 bases from J, the gap between germline ends came to 10 bases. CDR3 size: 14 residues. CDR3 bases: TGTGCCACCAGCGGGAGGGGAGCTAACTATGGCTACACCTTC. Translation gives CATSGRGANYGYTF. The whole variable domain, remainder taken from reference TRBV15 and TRBJ1-2, is DAMVIQNPRYQVTQFGKPVTLSCSQTLNHNVMYWYQQKSSQAPKLLFHYYDKDFNNEADTPDNFQSRRPNTSFCFLDIRSPGLGDTAMYLCATSGRGANYGYTFGSGTRLTVV.

This chain joins TRBV5-1 and TRBJ1-4, with D maybe TRBD1 (5 bases). The CDR3 sequence is 15 residues long. Deletions cut 1 base from V and 1 base from J, with 8 bases between. Looked up from germline, CDR1 is SGHRS and CDR2 is YFSETQ. The DNA of the CDR3 is TGCGCCAGCAGCTTGATCGGGGGAACTAATGAAAAACTGTTTTTT. Its translation is CASSLIGGTNEKLFF.

This clone was seen once. CDR3 DNA sequence: TGTGCCAGCAGTGTAACAGTCTACGAGCAGTACTTC. Translation: CASSVTVYEQYF. J is TRBJ2-7 and V is TRBV6-1; D gene unclear. The CDR3 is 12 residues long. From germline, CDR1 is MNHNS and CDR2 SASEGT. V lost 4 bases to trimming and J lost 3 bases, with 7 bases between them.

This clone was observed many times. The chain combines TRBV27 with TRBJ2-1; 8 bases line up with TRBD2. CDR1 is MNHEY and CDR2 is SMNVEV in the germline V gene (reference sequence). The V segment lost 2 bases and the J segment 1 base; nucleotides outside the gene matches: 1. There are 15 residues in the CDR3. CDR3 protein: CASSLRGGSYNEQFF. The CDR3 coding sequence is TGTGCCAGCAGTTTACGGGGGGGGTCCTACAATGAGCAGTTCTTC.